This is a list of T cell receptor beta chains from one sample in a study of cytomegalovirus exposure and HLA in healthy donors. Only in-frame clones appear in the TCRdb table, and some are missing; sequencing was by immunoSEQ multiplex PCR. The sample holds about 140,000 clones; 70% to 75% are singletons and the top ten take roughly 1.3%. Source material: PBMCs. The receptors originated from a woman in her 40s in good health and CMV-seronegative. Each CDR3 is given with its conserved first and last residue. D genes are given only for firm matches. Only part of the rows carry a size: once, few, many, or a class if the clone is expanded.

clone_size: NA
d_call: TRBD1
j_call: TRBJ1-2
v_call: TRBV27
cdr3_aa: CASSLYRGNYGYTF
cdr3_nt: TGTGCCAGCAGTTTATACAGGGGGAACTATGGCTACACCTTC

clone_size: few
d_call: NA
j_call: TRBJ1-1
v_call: TRBV7-9
cdr3_aa: CASSSTGNTEAFF
cdr3_nt: TGTGCCAGCAGCTCGACGGGGAACACTGAAGCTTTCTTT

clone_size: NA
d_call: NA
j_call: TRBJ2-3
v_call: TRBV30
cdr3_aa: CDSGTDTQYF
cdr3_nt: TGTGATTCGGGCACAGATACGCAGTATTTT

clone_size: NA
d_call: NA
j_call: TRBJ1-2
v_call: TRBV2
cdr3_aa: CASFTPNRNGYTF
cdr3_nt: TGTGCCAGCTTCACTCCGAACAGGAATGGCTACACCTTC

clone_size: few
d_call: NA
j_call: TRBJ1-1
v_call: TRBV5-4
cdr3_aa: CASSLLGREGNTEAFF
cdr3_nt: TGTGCCAGCAGCTTGCTTGGTAGGGAGGGGAACACTGAAGCTTTCTTT

clone_size: NA
d_call: TRBD1
j_call: TRBJ1-1
v_call: TRBV6-1
cdr3_aa: CASSEQGGGVMNTEAFF
cdr3_nt: TGTGCCAGCAGTGAACAGGGGGGCGGTGTTATGAACACTGAAGCTTTCTTT

clone_size: NA
d_call: NA
j_call: TRBJ2-1
v_call: TRBV7-6
cdr3_aa: CASSASLRGEQFF
cdr3_nt: TGTGCCAGCAGCGCGAGCCTCCGCGGGGAGCAGTTCTTC

clone_size: NA
d_call: NA
j_call: TRBJ2-7
v_call: TRBV7-8
cdr3_aa: CASTPTVYEQYF
cdr3_nt: TGTGCCAGCACCCCGACAGTATACGAGCAGTACTTC

clone_size: NA
d_call: NA
j_call: TRBJ2-5
v_call: TRBV11-2
cdr3_aa: CASSGGVSAQYF
cdr3_nt: TGTGCCAGCAGCGGGGGCGTGTCGGCCCAGTACTTC

clone_size: NA
d_call: TRBD1
j_call: TRBJ2-3
v_call: TRBV19
cdr3_aa: CASSTTGSTDTQYF
cdr3_nt: TGTGCCAGTAGTACGACAGGGAGCACAGATACGCAGTATTTT

clone_size: NA
d_call: NA
j_call: TRBJ2-1
v_call: TRBV5-6
cdr3_aa: CASSLTNEQFF
cdr3_nt: TGTGCCAGCAGCTTGACAAATGAGCAGTTCTTC

clone_size: once
d_call: TRBD1
j_call: TRBJ1-1
v_call: TRBV5-1
cdr3_aa: CASSLVWTGGAGTEAFF
cdr3_nt: TGCGCCAGCAGCTTGGTCTGGACAGGGGGCGCAGGGACTGAAGCTTTCTTT

clone_size: NA
d_call: TRBD2
j_call: TRBJ2-2
v_call: TRBV27
cdr3_aa: CASSWRGSGELFF
cdr3_nt: TGTGCCAGCAGTTGGCGGGGGTCCGGGGAGCTGTTTTTT

clone_size: NA
d_call: NA
j_call: TRBJ1-1
v_call: TRBV7-9
cdr3_aa: CASSTPPHRGTEAFF
cdr3_nt: TGTGCCAGCAGCACCCCTCCCCATCGGGGCACTGAAGCTTTCTTT

clone_size: NA
d_call: NA
j_call: TRBJ2-1
v_call: TRBV2
cdr3_aa: CASSENSYNEQFF
cdr3_nt: TGTGCCAGCAGTGAAAACAGCTACAATGAGCAGTTCTTC

clone_size: once
d_call: TRBD1
j_call: TRBJ1-4
v_call: TRBV29-1
cdr3_aa: CSVESLDRANEKLFF
cdr3_nt: TGCAGCGTTGAAAGCTTGGACAGGGCGAATGAAAAACTGTTTTTT

clone_size: NA
d_call: NA
j_call: TRBJ2-3
v_call: TRBV5-1
cdr3_aa: CASSSGGLTDTQYF
cdr3_nt: TGCGCCAGCAGCTCAGGGGGACTCACAGATACGCAGTATTTT

clone_size: once
d_call: TRBD1
j_call: TRBJ2-4
v_call: TRBV2
cdr3_aa: CASSGTGAMGDKNIQYF
cdr3_nt: TGTGCCAGCAGTGGGACAGGGGCCATGGGGGACAAAAACATTCAGTACTTC

clone_size: NA
d_call: TRBD1
j_call: TRBJ2-2
v_call: TRBV9
cdr3_aa: CASSRTGTDPHGELFF
cdr3_nt: TGTGCCAGCAGTCGAACCGGGACAGACCCCCACGGGGAGCTGTTTTTT

clone_size: once
d_call: NA
j_call: TRBJ2-5
v_call: TRBV7-6
cdr3_aa: CASSLALQGGIQETQYF
cdr3_nt: TGTGCCAGCAGCTTAGCGCTGCAGGGCGGGATACAAGAGACCCAGTACTTC

clone_size: NA
d_call: TRBD2
j_call: TRBJ2-1
v_call: TRBV25-1
cdr3_aa: CASAGRGHVSYYNEQFF
cdr3_nt: TGTGCCAGTGCGGGGAGGGGTCATGTTTCCTACTACAATGAGCAGTTCTTC

clone_size: NA
d_call: NA
j_call: TRBJ1-1
v_call: TRBV28
cdr3_aa: CASSLEDRVNTEAFF
cdr3_nt: TGTGCCAGCAGTTTGGAGGACAGAGTGAACACTGAAGCTTTCTTT

clone_size: NA
d_call: NA
j_call: TRBJ1-2
v_call: TRBV28
cdr3_aa: CASSLFVESYGYTF
cdr3_nt: TGTGCCAGCAGTTTGTTTGTAGAGAGCTATGGCTACACCTTC

clone_size: NA
d_call: NA
j_call: TRBJ2-5
v_call: TRBV27
cdr3_aa: CASSSMGARYQETQYF
cdr3_nt: TGTGCCAGCAGTTCCATGGGGGCCCGGTATCAAGAGACCCAGTACTTC

clone_size: NA
d_call: TRBD2
j_call: TRBJ2-3
v_call: TRBV10-3
cdr3_aa: CAISDSPSGGALTDTQYF
cdr3_nt: TGTGCCATCAGTGACTCTCCTAGCGGGGGGGCCCTGACAGATACGCAGTATTTT

clone_size: NA
d_call: TRBD1
j_call: TRBJ1-5
v_call: TRBV15
cdr3_aa: CATSRGRGAASIYSNQPQHF
cdr3_nt: TGTGCCACCAGCAGGGGCAGGGGGGCGGCTTCCATTTATAGCAATCAGCCCCAGCATTTT

clone_size: NA
d_call: TRBD1
j_call: TRBJ1-2
v_call: TRBV14
cdr3_aa: CASSPGDRDGYTF
cdr3_nt: TGTGCCAGCAGCCCGGGGGACAGGGATGGCTACACCTTC

clone_size: NA
d_call: NA
j_call: TRBJ1-2
v_call: TRBV2
cdr3_aa: CASTPTESYGYTF
cdr3_nt: TGTGCCAGCACACCTACAGAGAGCTATGGCTACACCTTC

clone_size: NA
d_call: NA
j_call: TRBJ1-6
v_call: TRBV11-2
cdr3_aa: CASKRVSQGVYNSPLHF
cdr3_nt: TGTGCCAGCAAGCGCGTCTCACAGGGCGTTTATAATTCACCCCTCCACTTT

clone_size: few
d_call: NA
j_call: TRBJ1-1
v_call: TRBV4-1
cdr3_aa: CASSQGLEAFF
cdr3_nt: TGCGCCAGCAGCCAAGGGCTTGAAGCTTTCTTT

clone_size: NA
d_call: TRBD2
j_call: TRBJ2-7
v_call: TRBV9
cdr3_aa: CASSVGSGGSYEQYF
cdr3_nt: TGTGCCAGCAGCGTCGGTAGCGGGGGATCCTACGAGCAGTACTTC

clone_size: NA
d_call: TRBD1
j_call: TRBJ1-5
v_call: TRBV19
cdr3_aa: CASSEGQGQPQHF
cdr3_nt: TGTGCCAGTAGTGAGGGACAGGGCCAGCCCCAGCATTTT

clone_size: NA
d_call: NA
j_call: TRBJ1-5
v_call: TRBV5-1
cdr3_aa: CASSLDSLQPQHF
cdr3_nt: TGCGCCAGCAGCCTCGACAGTCTTCAGCCCCAGCATTTT

clone_size: NA
d_call: NA
j_call: TRBJ1-3
v_call: TRBV7-6
cdr3_aa: CASSRVAGAGNTIYF
cdr3_nt: TGTGCCAGCAGCCGCGTGGCGGGCGCTGGAAACACCATATATTTT

clone_size: NA
d_call: NA
j_call: TRBJ1-1
v_call: TRBV5-6
cdr3_aa: CASSLGGPTEAFF
cdr3_nt: TGTGCCAGCAGCTTGGGGGGCCCCACTGAAGCTTTCTTT

clone_size: NA
d_call: NA
j_call: TRBJ1-5
v_call: TRBV11-3
cdr3_aa: CASSVKPGTRGGQPQHF
cdr3_nt: TGTGCCAGCAGCGTAAAGCCGGGAACCCGAGGAGGTCAGCCCCAGCATTTT

clone_size: NA
d_call: NA
j_call: TRBJ2-2
v_call: TRBV5-4
cdr3_aa: CASSLGGSSANTGELFF
cdr3_nt: TGTGCCAGCAGCCTGGGGGGCAGTTCAGCGAACACCGGGGAGCTGTTTTTT

clone_size: NA
d_call: TRBD1
j_call: TRBJ1-2
v_call: TRBV18
cdr3_aa: CASSPGTGENYGYTF
cdr3_nt: TGTGCCAGCTCACCAGGGACAGGGGAAAACTATGGCTACACCTTC

clone_size: NA
d_call: NA
j_call: TRBJ2-3
v_call: TRBV28
cdr3_aa: CASSLLTADTQYF
cdr3_nt: TGTGCCAGCAGTTTGTTGACAGCAGATACGCAGTATTTT

clone_size: NA
d_call: TRBD1
j_call: TRBJ1-2
v_call: TRBV7-9
cdr3_aa: CASSLRTGERGGYTF
cdr3_nt: TGTGCCAGCAGCTTAAGGACAGGGGAGAGAGGTGGCTACACCTTC

clone_size: NA
d_call: TRBD1
j_call: TRBJ1-6
v_call: TRBV4-2
cdr3_aa: CASSQVSGGNSPLHF
cdr3_nt: TGTGCCAGCAGCCAAGTATCAGGGGGTAATTCACCCCTCCACTTT

clone_size: once
d_call: NA
j_call: TRBJ2-1
v_call: TRBV5-5
cdr3_aa: CASSFSTGSYNEQFF
cdr3_nt: TGTGCCAGCAGCTTTTCGACAGGCTCCTACAATGAGCAGTTCTTC

clone_size: NA
d_call: NA
j_call: TRBJ1-5
v_call: TRBV5-1
cdr3_aa: CASSLGLRGSNQPQHF
cdr3_nt: TGCGCCAGCAGCTTGGGACTTCGGGGGAGCAATCAGCCCCAGCATTTT

clone_size: NA
d_call: NA
j_call: TRBJ1-3
v_call: TRBV27
cdr3_aa: CASSSLRGSGNTIYF
cdr3_nt: TGTGCCAGCAGTTCACTCAGGGGCTCTGGAAACACCATATATTTT

clone_size: NA
d_call: TRBD2
j_call: TRBJ2-3
v_call: TRBV7-6
cdr3_aa: CASSRRTSGGSDTQYF
cdr3_nt: TGTGCCAGCAGCCGGAGGACTAGTGGGGGATCGGATACGCAGTATTTT

clone_size: NA
d_call: TRBD1
j_call: TRBJ2-1
v_call: TRBV14
cdr3_aa: CASSRQQGGYNEQFF
cdr3_nt: TGTGCCAGCAGCCGCCAACAGGGGGGCTACAATGAGCAGTTCTTC

clone_size: NA
d_call: NA
j_call: TRBJ1-1
v_call: TRBV27
cdr3_aa: CASNTYRERAEAFF
cdr3_nt: TGTGCCAGCAATACATACAGGGAAAGGGCTGAAGCTTTCTTT

clone_size: few
d_call: TRBD1
j_call: TRBJ1-5
v_call: TRBV28
cdr3_aa: CASTLGQNSNQPQHF
cdr3_nt: TGTGCCAGCACACTGGGACAGAATAGCAATCAGCCCCAGCATTTT

clone_size: few
d_call: TRBD1
j_call: TRBJ1-4
v_call: TRBV7-8
cdr3_aa: CASSTRTGRNEKLFF
cdr3_nt: TGTGCCAGCAGCACCCGGACAGGGCGGAATGAAAAACTGTTTTTT

clone_size: few
d_call: NA
j_call: TRBJ1-1
v_call: TRBV6-5
cdr3_aa: CASSYRQTEAFF
cdr3_nt: TGTGCCAGCAGTTACCGACAGACTGAAGCTTTCTTT

clone_size: NA
d_call: NA
j_call: TRBJ2-2
v_call: TRBV28
cdr3_aa: CASSLAKGELFF
cdr3_nt: TGTGCCAGCAGTTTAGCGAAGGGGGAGCTGTTTTTT

clone_size: NA
d_call: NA
j_call: TRBJ2-3
v_call: TRBV27
cdr3_aa: CASREKPKGQSTDTQYF
cdr3_nt: TGTGCCAGCAGGGAAAAACCAAAGGGACAAAGCACAGATACGCAGTATTTT

clone_size: NA
d_call: TRBD1
j_call: TRBJ2-7
v_call: TRBV4-1
cdr3_aa: CASSQTTGQTYEQYF
cdr3_nt: TGCGCCAGCAGCCAAACCACGGGACAGACCTACGAGCAGTACTTC

clone_size: NA
d_call: TRBD1
j_call: TRBJ1-5
v_call: TRBV15
cdr3_aa: CATSSEDRVIQPQHF
cdr3_nt: TGTGCCACCAGCAGCGAGGACAGGGTGATTCAGCCCCAGCATTTT

clone_size: NA
d_call: TRBD2
j_call: TRBJ2-3
v_call: TRBV27
cdr3_aa: CASSFSATYRGGTSTDTQYF
cdr3_nt: TGTGCCAGCAGTTTCTCAGCAACATACCGCGGGGGGACTAGCACAGATACGCAGTATTTT

clone_size: NA
d_call: TRBD1
j_call: TRBJ1-4
v_call: TRBV14
cdr3_aa: CASSHRTGFEKLFF
cdr3_nt: TGTGCCAGCAGCCACCGGACAGGGTTTGAAAAACTGTTTTTT

clone_size: NA
d_call: NA
j_call: TRBJ2-2
v_call: TRBV14
cdr3_aa: CASSPHRNTGELFF
cdr3_nt: TGTGCCAGCAGCCCTCATAGGAACACCGGGGAGCTGTTTTTT

clone_size: NA
d_call: NA
j_call: TRBJ2-7
v_call: TRBV6-1
cdr3_aa: CASTSTYEQYF
cdr3_nt: TGTGCCAGCACTAGTACCTACGAGCAGTACTTC